The 3 T cell receptor beta chains given below trace back to one sample, sequenced in a study of T cell repertoires in cytomegalovirus infection. TCRdb passed the reads through MiXCR, listing each CDR3 protein once. The sample lists 50,000 or so distinct CDR3 sequences; around 18% were seen once. These receptors' targets are unknown. The material was CD8+ T cells from cultured PBMCs, obtained from culture after CMV antigen stimulation. Every receptor here comes from a human donor in good health (CMV status not recorded). Some clones in this sample may be carry-over from other donors' samples.

Only a few counts were recorded for this clonotype. The chain employs TRBV7-2 and TRBJ2-7, with D perhaps TRBD1 (5 bases). The CDR3 totals 14 residues. CDR1 and CDR2 (germline): SGHTA, FQGNSA. With 0 bases removed from V and 3 bases from J, the gap between germline ends came to 9 bases. Here the CDR3 DNA reads TGTGCCAGCAGCTTAGCCGACAGTTTCTACGAGCAGTACTTC. Its protein is CASSLADSFYEQYF.

The table lists this clonotype with a few counts. This sequence joins TRBV7-3 and TRBJ2-1; D is possibly TRBD1 (6 bases). This CDR3 is 16 amino acids long. The germline V and J ends were trimmed by 1 base and 2 bases, with 12 bases remaining between them. Germline loops: CDR1 SGHTA, CDR2 FQGTGA. The CDR3 DNA sequence: TGTGCCAGCAGCTTAAGGCCCGGGACAACCTACAATGAGCAGTTCTTC. It encodes CASSLRPGTTYNEQFF.

Points on this clonotype: One end of the junction fails to match germline, which may point to a read error. The chain combines TRBV6-1 with TRBJ2-1; D possibly corresponds to TRBD2 (6 bases). This CDR3 is 15 amino acids long. Germline values: CDR1 MNHNS, CDR2 SASEGT. CDR3: CASCQGASEVNKQFF. CDR3 DNA sequence: TGTGCCAGCTGCCAAGGGGCTAGCGAAGTCAATAAGCAGTTCTTC.